This T cell receptor beta chain is from a study of shared clonotypes between healthy human individuals. Study-wide findings and caveats: Around 5% of naive CD4 clonotypes were common to a handful of donors.

This clone occurred once. Its antigen is as yet unknown. Deletions cut 4 bases from V and 2 bases from J, with 10 bases between. Germline values: CDR1 MRHNA, CDR2 SNTAGT. The CDR3 runs 14 residues. Profiling relied on immunoSEQ multiplex PCR, and the TCRdb table lists in-frame clones only, not all of them. The sample carries around 2.5 million clones, over 85% recorded once. The sequence came from a man between 18 and 29 years old in good health. Some clones in this sample may be carry-over from other donors' samples. The rearrangement joins TRBV6-4 to TRBJ2-3, with D possibly TRBD1 on 5 matching bases. The sample comprised naive CD4+ T cells from PBMCs. Subset reported: CD45RA+ positively selected. In DNA form, the CDR3 reads TGTGCCAGCAGTGCTGACAGATTCACAGATACGCAGTATTTT. As protein: CASSADRFTDTQYF.